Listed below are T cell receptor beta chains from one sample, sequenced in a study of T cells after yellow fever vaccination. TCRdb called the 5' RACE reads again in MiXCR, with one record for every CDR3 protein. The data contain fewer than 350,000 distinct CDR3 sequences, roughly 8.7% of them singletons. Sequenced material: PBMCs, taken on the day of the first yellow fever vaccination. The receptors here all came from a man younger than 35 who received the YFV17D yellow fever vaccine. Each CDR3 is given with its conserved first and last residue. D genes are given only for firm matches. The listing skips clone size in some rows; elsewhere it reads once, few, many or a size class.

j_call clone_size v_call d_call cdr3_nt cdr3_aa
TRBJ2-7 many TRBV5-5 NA TGTGCCAGCAGCCGTTTCGCCTACGAGCAGTACTTC CASSRFAYEQYF
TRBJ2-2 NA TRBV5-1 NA TGCGCCAGCACCGACGTAGCAGGATCGAACACCGGGGAGCTGTTTTTT CASTDVAGSNTGELFF
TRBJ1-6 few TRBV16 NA TGTGCCAGCAACAACCTTAGAGGTTCACCCCTCCACTTT CASNNLRGSPLHF
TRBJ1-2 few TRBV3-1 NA TGTGCCAGCAGCCAAGCAGGGGTTAGCTATGGCTACACCTTC CASSQAGVSYGYTF
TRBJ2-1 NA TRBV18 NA TGTGCCACCCATCGCCCGTCTTACAATGAGCAGTTCTTC CATHRPSYNEQFF
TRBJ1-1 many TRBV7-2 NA TGTGCCAGCAGCCTAGAGAGGGGTCAGACTGAAGCTTTCTTT CASSLERGQTEAFF
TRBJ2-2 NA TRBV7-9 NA TGTGCCAGCAGCCTGGAGGTCGGGGAGCTGTTTTTT CASSLEVGELFF
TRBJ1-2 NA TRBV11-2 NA TGTGCCAGCACTCAGCCAGGGGAGGTCTATGGCTACACCTTC CASTQPGEVYGYTF
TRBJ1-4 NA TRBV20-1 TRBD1 TGCAGTGCAGGGGGCTCGTGGAGTGAAAAACTGTTTTTT CSAGGSWSEKLFF
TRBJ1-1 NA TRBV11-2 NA TGTGCCAGCAGCTTAGAGCGGGGACGGAACACTGAAGCTTTCTTT CASSLERGRNTEAFF
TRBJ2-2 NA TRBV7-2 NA TGTGCCAGCAGCTCCCCCCGAAGGCGGACCGGGGAGCTGTTTTTT CASSSPRRRTGELFF
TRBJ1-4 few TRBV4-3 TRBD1 TGCGCCAGCAGCCAAGGCGGGACAGGGACTGAAAAACTGTTTTTT CASSQGGTGTEKLFF
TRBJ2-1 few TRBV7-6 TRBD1 TGTGCCAGCAGCCCCGGGACAGGGGTATGGGAGCAGTTCTTC CASSPGTGVWEQFF
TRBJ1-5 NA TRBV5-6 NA TGTGCCAGCAGCTTGACCTTGGGGGGATACGGCAATCAGCCCCAGCATTTT CASSLTLGGYGNQPQHF
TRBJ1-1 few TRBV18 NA TGTGCCAGCTCACCACCGGGGTTTGGGAACACTGAAGCTTTCTTT CASSPPGFGNTEAFF
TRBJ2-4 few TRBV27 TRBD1 TGTGCCAGCAGCCGGGACAGCGCAACACAAAACATTCAGTACTTC CASSRDSATQNIQYF
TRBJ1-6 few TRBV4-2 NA TGTGCCAGCAGCCAAGTAGCCGGGGCACCCCTCCACTTT CASSQVAGAPLHF
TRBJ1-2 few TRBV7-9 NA TGTGCCAGCAGCTTAGAGGTGGACGGCTACACCTTC CASSLEVDGYTF
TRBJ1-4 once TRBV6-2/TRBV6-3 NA TGTGCCAGCAGTTACGGGAAGTTTGCAACTAATGAAAAACTGTTTTTT CASSYGKFATNEKLFF
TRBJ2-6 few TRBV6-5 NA TGTGCCAGCAGTTTCAGTAGGGGTTCTGGGGCCAACGTCCTGACTTTC CASSFSRGSGANVLTF
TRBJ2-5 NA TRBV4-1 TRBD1 TGCGCCAGCAGGGGACAGGGGACGGAGACCCAGTACTTC CASRGQGTETQYF
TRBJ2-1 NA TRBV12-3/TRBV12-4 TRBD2 TGTGCCAGCAGGTCCCCTAGCGGAAACTACAATGAGCAGTTCTTC CASRSPSGNYNEQFF
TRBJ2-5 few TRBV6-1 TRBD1 TGTGCCAGCAGTGGGACAGGGGAGCGAGAGACCCAGTACTTC CASSGTGERETQYF
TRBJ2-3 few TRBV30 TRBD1 TGTGCCTGGGGTACGGCAGGGGGATTCACAGATACGCAGTATTTT CAWGTAGGFTDTQYF
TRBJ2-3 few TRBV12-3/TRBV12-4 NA TGTGCCAGCCGCGTTGGCGGAGGGGAGGATACGCAGTATTTT CASRVGGGEDTQYF
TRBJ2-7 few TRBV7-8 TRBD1 TGTGCCAGCAGCTGGGGGACAGGATTCTACGAGCAGTACTTC CASSWGTGFYEQYF
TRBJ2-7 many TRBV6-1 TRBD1 TGTGCCAGCAGTCGGGCGACAGGGAGCTACGAGCAGTACTTC CASSRATGSYEQYF
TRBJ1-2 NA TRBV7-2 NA TGTGCCAGCAGCCCTCAAAAGGGCAGAGCCTATGGCTACACCTTC CASSPQKGRAYGYTF
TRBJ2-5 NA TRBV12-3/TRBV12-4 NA TGTGCCAGCAGTTTGATCGGGGGCGTTGAGACCCAGTACTTC CASSLIGGVETQYF